A single sample is the source of the 27 T cell receptor beta chains below, sequenced in a study of T cells in Graves' hyperthyroidism and ophthalmopathy. Using RNA transcripts as the source, TCR beta CDR3 regions were amplified. TCR CDR3 underwent first-round RT-PCR with the HTBI primer set. TCRdb independently ran MiXCR on the multiplex PCR reads; one entry per CDR3 protein. The sample carries 200,000 to 300,000 distinct CDR3 sequences, about 24% recorded once. The sequenced sample consisted of blood. The receptors come from a woman in her thirties or forties with Graves' ophthalmopathy.

This clonotype has at least ten counts. The chain couples TRBV6-1 to TRBJ2-5; D perhaps matches TRBD2 (5 bases). The CDR3 totals 12 residues. V was clipped by 6 bases and J by 11 bases, with 16 bases between them. CDR1 MNHNS and CDR2 SASEGT come from the germline V gene. DNA of the CDR3: TGTGCCAGCAGCCCTACTAGGGCTTGTCAGTACTTC. Encoded protein: CASSPTRACQYF.

This sequence joins TRBV6-1 and TRBJ2-5; possible D gene TRBD2, 6 bases. This CDR3 comprises 14 residues. Germline CDR1 and CDR2: MNHNS and SASEGT. V was trimmed by 6 bases and J by 5 bases, leaving 16 bases between them. The chain's CDR3 is CASRDPGLTETQYF. The DNA for the CDR3 is TGTGCCAGCAGAGATCCGGGACTTACGGAGACCCAGTACTTC.

This clonotype was counted ten times or more. The chain has TRBV20-1 and TRBJ1-2; no definite D call. CDR1 DFQATT and CDR2 SNEGSKA come from the germline V gene (reference sequence). The V end was cut by 3 bases, the J end by 2 bases, with 10 bases between. CDR3 size: 13 residues. This CDR3 reads CSASVSGNYGYTF. DNA of the CDR3: TGCAGTGCTAGCGTCAGTGGGAACTATGGCTACACCTTC.

The rearrangement uses TRBV2 and TRBJ1-5, with D unresolved. Trimming left V 4 bases short and J 3 bases short, with 7 bases between. Looked up from germline, CDR1 is SNHLY and CDR2 is FYNNEI. There are 13 residues in the CDR3. This chain's CDR3 is CASSGSFNQPQHF. The CDR3 DNA follows: TGTGCCAGCAGTGGGTCGTTCAATCAGCCCCAGCATTTT.

This clonotype was seen a handful of times. The gene calls are TRBV7-1 and TRBJ2-5; possibly TRBD2 for D (5 bases). TRBV7-1 is flagged as an ORF with uncertain function. The CDR3 loop spans 21 amino acids. Trimming stripped 5 bases from V and 1 base from J, with 32 bases between. The CDR3 sequence is CASSTPSLFDYARGGQETQYF. CDR3 DNA: TGTGCCAGCAGCACTCCTAGCCTTTTTGACTACGCCCGAGGCGGCCAAGAGACCCAGTACTTC.

The chain combines TRBV12-3 or TRBV12-4 with TRBJ1-1; 7 nucleotides match TRBD1. V gave up 6 bases and J gave up 10 bases; unmatched junction bases: 8. The CDR3 totals 12 residues. The DNA of the CDR3 is TGTGCCAGCAGCCCCTCGACAGGGAGAGCTTTCTTT. It yields the protein CASSPSTGRAFF.

The rearrangement uses TRBV7-3 and TRBJ2-4, with TRBD2 matching over 9 bases. Germline values: CDR1 SGHTA, CDR2 FQGTGA. This CDR3 region has 23 residues. The ends lost 2 bases at V and 0 bases at J; junction bases unmatched: 23. The CDR3 bases are TGTGCCAGCAGCTTATCGTTCGAAACTGGAGCTAGCGGGAAAGCTCTAGCCAAAAACATTCAGTACTTC. Translated: CASSLSFETGASGKALAKNIQYF.

The genes are TRBV7-8 and TRBJ1-1; D ambiguous. Trimming took off 2 bases at V and 4 bases at J, with 11 bases between the two ends. This CDR3 is built from 14 residues. Looked up from germline, CDR1 is SGHVS and CDR2 is FQNEAQ. Written as DNA, the CDR3 is TGTGCCAGCAGCTTATCGCGGGTCGGCACTGAAGCTTTCTTT. This gives the protein CASSLSRVGTEAFF.

The CDR3 spells CASSQERQGVGSPLHF. The CDR3 DNA sequence: TGTGCCAGCAGCCAAGAACGACAGGGGGTTGGTTCACCCCTCCACTTT. This chain uses TRBV3-1 with TRBJ1-6; 9 bases are a match to TRBD1. The V segment lost 0 bases and the J segment 9 bases; nucleotides outside the gene matches: 6. The CDR3 length is 16 residues. CDR1 and CDR2 from the germline V gene are LGHDT and YNNKEL (reference sequence).

The chain joins TRBV12-3 or TRBV12-4 to TRBJ1-5, with D possibly matching TRBD1 (6 bases). Trimming took 3 bases from V and 3 from J, leaving 21 bases between them. The CDR3 extends over 18 amino acids. CDR3 bases: TGTGCCAGCAGTTTTACAGGTTTAGGGGGTATATACAATCAGCCCCAGCATTTT. Translating it yields CASSFTGLGGIYNQPQHF.

The table lists this clonotype with many counts. The V gene is TRBV29-1, the J gene TRBJ2-5; D is unclear. Trimming shortened V by 7 bases and J by 1 base, and 7 bases separated the two germline ends. The CDR3 consists of 11 residues. Germline assignment: CDR1 SQVTM and CDR2 ANQGSEA. The chain's CDR3 is CSGAVQETQYF. The CDR3 nucleotides are TGCAGCGGGGCAGTCCAAGAGACCCAGTACTTC.

The CDR3 is CASSYDGDTEAFF. CDR3 bases: TGTGCCAGCAGTTACGACGGGGACACTGAAGCTTTCTTT. The chain combines TRBV6-5 with TRBJ1-1, with D uncertain. CDR3 length: 13 residues. Germline-derived CDR1 and CDR2 are MNHEY and SVGAGI. The germline V and J ends were trimmed by 2 bases and 3 bases, with 7 bases remaining between them.

This clonotype was observed many times. The chain uses TRBV7-3 and TRBJ2-7, with 10 positions matching TRBD2. With V trimmed by 0 bases and J by 9 bases, 8 bases remained unmatched. Per germline, CDR1 SGHTA and CDR2 FQGTGA. The CDR3 runs to 15 residues. CDR3 amino acids: CASSLTLAGVAAQYF. CDR3 nucleotides: TGTGCCAGCAGCTTAACGCTAGCGGGAGTCGCGGCGCAGTACTTC.

In its sample, this clonotype was seen many times. The chain employs TRBV12-3 or TRBV12-4 and TRBJ1-2, with D possibly being TRBD1 (5 bases). This CDR3 region has 13 residues. V was clipped by 1 base and J by 8 bases, with 11 bases between them. The CDR3 spells CASSLDGGDGYTF. In DNA form, the CDR3 reads TGTGCCAGCAGTTTAGACGGGGGGGACGGCTACACCTTC.

The chain combines TRBV2 with TRBJ2-7, with 9 bases aligning to TRBD2. The germline CDR1 and CDR2 sequences are SNHLY and FYNNEI. This CDR3 spans 15 amino acids. With 3 bases clipped from V and 3 bases from J, the junction kept 6 bases outside the gene matches. The CDR3 nucleotides read TGTGCCAGCAGTGAGGTCCTAGCGGGAAACTACGAGCAGTACTTC. It specifies CASSEVLAGNYEQYF.

In this sample, this clonotype turned up many times. V is TRBV6-1 and J is TRBJ1-5; 9 bases are a match to TRBD1. V lost 2 bases, J lost 7 bases, and 6 bases stayed unmatched. The CDR3 extends over 15 amino acids. CDR1 is MNHNS and CDR2 is SASEGT in the germline V gene. CDR3 coding DNA: TGTGCCAGCAGTGAAACAGGGGGCGCCGGACAGCCCCAGCATTTT. It yields the protein CASSETGGAGQPQHF.

This clonotype was detected ten times or more. V gene TRBV28 combines with J gene TRBJ2-7, with a possible D match to TRBD1 (6 bases). The CDR3 loop spans 14 amino acids. Per germline, CDR1 MDHEN and CDR2 SYDVKM. Trimming removed 6 bases from V and 3 bases from J, with 15 bases in between. The CDR3 nucleotides read TGTGCCAGCAGCCCTTCGGTAGGGGGCTACGAGCAGTACTTC. Protein: CASSPSVGGYEQYF.

This clonotype occurred a few times. The V call is TRBV5-1, the J call TRBJ2-7, with a possible D match to TRBD1 (6 bases). This CDR3 region has 12 residues. Trimming cost V 4 bases and J 4 bases, with 9 bases left between them. Germline V gene lookup returns CDR1 SGHRS and CDR2 YFSETQ. The CDR3 here is CASSPGVYEQYF. Written as DNA, the CDR3 is TGCGCCAGCAGCCCAGGGGTGTACGAGCAGTACTTC. The full variable domain, rest sourced from reference TRBV5-1 and TRBJ2-7, is KAGVTQTPRYLIKTRGQQVTLSCSPISGHRSVSWYQQTPGQGLQFLFEYFSETQRNKGNFPGRFSGRQFSNSRSEMNVSTLELGDSALYLCASSPGVYEQYFGPGTRLTVT.

This clonotype was counted many times. The rearrangement links TRBV24-1 to TRBJ1-5, with TRBD1 identical over 8 bases. J gave up 1 base and V 5 bases, and 0 bases lay outside the gene matches. The CDR3 length is 14 residues. Germline V gene lookup returns CDR1 KGHDR and CDR2 SFDVKD. The CDR3 DNA sequence: TGTGCCACCAGTGGACAGGGGAGCAATCAGCCCCAGCATTTT. This translates into CATSGQGSNQPQHF.

This clonotype has a count of ten or more. The CDR3 loop is CASSLVYPSYEQYF. As DNA, the CDR3 is TGCGCCAGCAGCTTGGTTTACCCCTCCTACGAGCAGTACTTC. This chain connects TRBV5-1 to TRBJ2-7; D is uncertain. The CDR3 length is 14 residues. V was cut by 0 bases and J by 0 bases, with 7 bases left in between. Germline assignment: CDR1 SGHRS and CDR2 YFSETQ.

There are many counts of this clonotype. The rearrangement links TRBV24-1 to TRBJ2-5; either TRBD1 or TRBD2 may fit D (6 bases each). CDR1 and CDR2 from the germline V gene are KGHDR and SFDVKD. V gave up 7 bases and J gave up 7 bases, with 21 bases separating them. CDR3 length: 15 amino acids. This chain's CDR3 is CATRIGGRLGGTQYF. Written as DNA, the CDR3 is TGTGCCACCAGGATAGGGGGACGTTTGGGGGGGACCCAGTACTTC.

The chain joins TRBV6-5 to TRBJ2-7, with TRBD1 matching over 7 bases. Germline CDR1 MNHEY, CDR2 SVGAGI. This CDR3 has 16 residues. The junction had 8 bases not matched to a gene; V was cut back by 1 base and J by 2 bases. This chain's CDR3 is CASSYLRQGVTYEQYF. CDR3 in DNA: TGTGCCAGCAGTTACTTACGACAGGGTGTGACCTACGAGCAGTACTTC.

This clonotype has a count of ten or more. The V call is TRBV30, the J call TRBJ2-4; TRBD2 might be the D (5 bases). Germline assignment: CDR1 GTSNPN and CDR2 SVGIG (reference sequence). The length of the CDR3 is 16 residues. The germline V and J ends were trimmed by 3 bases and 1 base, with 16 bases remaining between them. The CDR3 region has the DNA TGTGCCTGGAGGGGAAGGGTTACGGGGGCCAAAAACATTCAGTACTTC. Protein: CAWRGRVTGAKNIQYF. Using reference TRBV30 and TRBJ2-4 for the parts outside the CDR3, the full variable domain is SQTIHQWPATLVQPVGSPLSLECTVEGTSNPNLYWYRQAAGRGLQLLFYSVGIGQISSEVPQNLSASRPQDRQFILSSKKLLLSDSGFYLCAWRGRVTGAKNIQYFGAGTRLSVL.

This chain connects TRBV4-2 to TRBJ2-7; 8 bases map to TRBD2. The length of the CDR3 is 16 residues. Looked up from germline, CDR1 is LGHNA and CDR2 is YNFKEQ. Unmatched junction bases numbered 14, after V lost 4 bases and J lost 6 bases. The CDR3 loop is CASSPLAGLGIGEQYF. CDR3 sequence (DNA): TGTGCCAGCAGCCCCTTGGCGGGACTAGGGATAGGCGAGCAGTACTTC.

This clonotype has at least ten counts. This CDR3 reads CASSSGGYSNQPQHF. The CDR3 nucleotides read TGTGCCAGCAGTTCGGGGGGGTATAGCAATCAGCCCCAGCATTTT. This chain links TRBV6-5 with TRBJ1-5; D perhaps matches TRBD1 (5 bases). Trimming stripped 4 bases from V and 0 bases from J, with 10 bases between. The CDR3 sequence is 15 residues long. Per the germline V gene, CDR1 is MNHEY and CDR2 is SVGAGI.

The CDR3 nucleotides are TGTGCCAGCAGGGGGACTAGGGGGTCACCCCTCCACTTT. It is translated as CASRGTRGSPLHF. This chain joins TRBV2 and TRBJ1-6; D is perhaps TRBD1 (6 bases). The CDR3 is made up of 13 amino acids. Germline-derived CDR1 and CDR2 are SNHLY and FYNNEI. The ends were cut back, 6 bases at V and 10 bases at J, with 13 bases in the middle.

This clonotype was picked up many times. The chain is built from TRBV2 and TRBJ2-7; D not resolved. This CDR3 spans 17 amino acids. V gave up 2 bases and J gave up 1 base, with 18 bases separating them. Germline lookup yields CDR1 SNHLY and CDR2 FYNNEI. Here the CDR3 DNA reads TGTGCCAGCAGTGAATTTTCCGATCCCATCACATCCTACGAGCAGTACTTC. This translates into CASSEFSDPITSYEQYF.